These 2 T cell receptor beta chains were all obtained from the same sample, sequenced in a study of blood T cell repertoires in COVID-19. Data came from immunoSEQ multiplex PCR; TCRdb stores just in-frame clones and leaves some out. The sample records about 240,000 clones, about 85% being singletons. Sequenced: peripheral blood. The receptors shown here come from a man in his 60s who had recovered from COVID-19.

CDR3 sequence: CASSQVNPGGQETQYF. The CDR3 nucleotides are TGTGCCAGCAGCCAAGTGAACCCAGGGGGGCAAGAGACCCAGTACTTC. The rearrangement links TRBV3-1 (or the pseudogene TRBV3-2) to TRBJ2-5; perhaps TRBD1 as D (7 bases). The CDR3 is 16 residues long. Deletions cut 1 base from V and 2 bases from J, with 14 bases between. The germline CDR1 and CDR2 sequences are LGHDT and YNNKEL (reference sequence).

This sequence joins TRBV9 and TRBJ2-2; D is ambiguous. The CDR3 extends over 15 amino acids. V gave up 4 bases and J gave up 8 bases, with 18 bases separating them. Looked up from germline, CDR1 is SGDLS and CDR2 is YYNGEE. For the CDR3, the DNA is TGTGCCAGCAGCCATCTAGAGCTTAACGGGGGGGAGCTGTTTTTT. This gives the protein CASSHLELNGGELFF.